The 23 T cell receptor beta chains given below trace back to one sample, sequenced in a study of neurological immune-mediated disorders. The time point was: longitudinal time-point 2. TCRdb independently ran MiXCR on the 5' RACE reads; one entry per CDR3 protein. Of tens of thousands of distinct CDR3 sequences detected, roughly 10% appear once; the ten largest clones hold approximately 13%. Sequenced input: PBMCs. The receptors were sampled from a man aged 25 to 40 in good health.

This clonotype appeared many times. V is TRBV5-1 and J is TRBJ2-1; 13 positions agree with TRBD2. Trimming took 3 bases from V and 7 from J; bases not matched to a gene: 10. The germline gives CDR1 SGHRS, CDR2 YFSETQ. CDR3 length equals 17 residues. CDR3 sequence (DNA): TGCGCCAGCAGCTACACCCTCGGACTAGCGGGAGAAAATGAGCAGTTCTTC. Protein: CASSYTLGLAGENEQFF.

Ten or more counts support this clonotype. The V gene is TRBV28, the J gene TRBJ2-4; tentatively, D is TRBD1 (5 bases). Germline assignment: CDR1 MDHEN and CDR2 SYDVKM. V gave up 3 bases and J gave up 0 bases, with 18 bases separating them. The CDR3 has 18 residues. CDR3 loop: CASSLTLGALGAKNIQYF. As DNA, the CDR3 is TGTGCCAGCAGTTTGACTCTTGGGGCCTTGGGAGCCAAAAACATTCAGTACTTC.

This clonotype has a count of ten or more. J is TRBJ2-7 and V is TRBV29-1; TRBD2 aligns across 10 bases. CDR1 and CDR2 (germline): SQVTM, ANQGSEA. V lost 6 bases and J lost 0; bases outside the gene matches: 11. The CDR3 has 16 residues. CDR3 bases: TGCAGCGTACAGCGGGGGGGGGGCGAAAGCTCCTACGAGCAGTACTTC. Protein: CSVQRGGGESSYEQYF.

Comment on this clonotype: One end of the junction varies from germline; a read error may be responsible. The genes are TRBV5-1 and TRBJ2-7; D is unclear. CDR3 length: 13 residues. Germline V CDR1 and CDR2: SGHRS, YFSETQ. CDR3: CASSLGGSYDQYF. Written as DNA, the CDR3 is TGCGCCAGCAGCTTGGGCGGATCCTACGACCAGTACTTC.

This clonotype was seen repeatedly, ten times or more. DNA of the CDR3: TGTGCCAGCAGGGGAGGGAGCATTCAGTACTTC. Residues: CASRGGSIQYF. This chain joins TRBV7-9 and TRBJ2-4; 7 bases agree with TRBD2. This CDR3 contains 11 residues. V shed 6 bases and J 9 bases; nucleotides not matched to a gene: 2. Germline V CDR1 and CDR2: SEHNR, FQNEAQ (reference sequence). The full variable domain, in which reference TRBV7-9 and TRBJ2-4 provide the parts outside the CDR3, is DTGVSQNPRHKITKRGQNVTFRCDPISEHNRLYWYRQTLGQGPEFLTYFQNEAQLEKSRLLSDRFSAERPKGSFSTLEIQRTEQGDSAMYLCASRGGSIQYFGAGTRLSVL.

This clonotype was counted many times. The genes are TRBV28 and TRBJ2-4, with D possibly TRBD2 on 5 matching bases. There are 16 residues in the CDR3. V was clipped by 3 bases and J by 0 bases, with 12 bases between them. In germline, CDR1 is MDHEN, CDR2 SYDVKM. As DNA, the CDR3 is TGTGCCAGCAGTTTGCGTAGCGAGCTAGCCAAAAACATTCAGTACTTC. Its protein is CASSLRSELAKNIQYF.

There are many counts of this clonotype. The gene calls are TRBV5-1 and TRBJ1-5; 11 nucleotides align to TRBD1. J was trimmed by 1 base and V by 4 bases; bases with no gene match: 10. Germline V gives CDR1 SGHRS, CDR2 YFSETQ. The CDR3 has 18 amino acids. CDR3 in amino acids: CASSAGTGGSLSNQPQHF. For the CDR3, the DNA is TGCGCCAGCAGCGCCGGGACAGGGGGATCGTTGAGCAATCAGCCCCAGCATTTT.

This clonotype was recorded many times. The J gene is TRBJ2-3, the V gene TRBV2; 11 bases match TRBD2. The CDR3 has 17 amino acids. Germline values: CDR1 SNHLY, CDR2 FYNNEI. Unmatched junction bases numbered 8, after V lost 6 bases and J lost 0 bases. CDR3 DNA: TGTGCCAGCAGGGACGGACTAGCGGGCCCGAGCACAGATACGCAGTATTTT. Its protein product is CASRDGLAGPSTDTQYF.

This clonotype was observed a handful of times. The chain couples TRBV15 to TRBJ2-3, with TRBD1 identical over 12 bases. Trimming took 5 bases from V and 3 from J; bases not matched to a gene: 6. This CDR3 is built from 16 residues. From germline, CDR1 is LNHNV and CDR2 YYDKDF (reference sequence). The chain's CDR3 is CATSLRDRGPTDTQYF. The CDR3 coding sequence is TGTGCCACCAGCCTCAGGGACAGGGGGCCTACAGATACGCAGTATTTT. Supplemented by reference TRBV15 and TRBJ2-3, the full variable domain reads DAMVIQNPRYQVTQFGKPVTLSCSQTLNHNVMYWYQQKSSQAPKLLFHYYDKDFNNEADTPDNFQSRRPNTSFCFLDIRSPGLGDTAMYLCATSLRDRGPTDTQYFGPGTRLTVL.

This clonotype was seen repeatedly, ten times or more. V and J are TRBV28 and TRBJ2-3; a weak D match, TRBD1 (6 bases). The CDR3 length is 12 residues. V was trimmed by 10 bases and J by 6 bases, leaving 14 bases between them. Germline CDR1 reads MDHEN; CDR2 reads SYDVKM. This chain's CDR3 is CATGVQGDTQYF. The CDR3 DNA reads TGTGCCACAGGGGTCCAGGGGGATACGCAGTATTTT.

This clonotype was found many times. The gene calls are TRBV6-5 and TRBJ2-7; unclear D gene. CDR3 length: 14 residues. Trimming took 0 bases from V and 4 from J, leaving 10 bases between them. CDR1 and CDR2 from the germline V gene are MNHEY and SVGAGI. Written as DNA, the CDR3 is TGTGCCAGCAGTTACTCTCTGACCCGGTACGAGCAGTACTTC. This gives the protein CASSYSLTRYEQYF.

On this clonotype: A much larger clone is a single base away; this may be a read error. V and J are TRBV20-1 and TRBJ1-1; D might be TRBD1 (6 bases). CDR1 and CDR2 from the germline V gene are DFQATT and SNEGSKA (reference sequence). The CDR3 runs to 13 residues. The V and J ends lost 5 bases and 7 bases respectively, with 17 bases between them. CDR3 coding DNA: TGCAGTGCTTACCGGGACATGGGCCTTGAAGCTTTCTTT. Its translation is CSAYRDMGLEAFF.

This clonotype was seen many times. The chain is built from TRBV24-1 and TRBJ2-7; D might be TRBD1 (6 bases). V was pared by 5 bases and J by 5 bases, with 9 bases between. Germline CDR1 reads KGHDR; CDR2 reads SFDVKD. CDR3 length: 12 amino acids. CDR3 nucleotide sequence: TGTGCCACCAGTGGGAACAGGGACGAGCAGTACTTC. Residues: CATSGNRDEQYF.

A few counts support this clonotype. The V call is TRBV9, the J call TRBJ2-1; 12 nucleotides match TRBD2. The CDR3 runs 19 residues. Per the germline V gene, CDR1 is SGDLS and CDR2 is YYNGEE. V lost 4 bases to trimming and J lost 2 bases; unmatched junction nucleotides: 13. CDR3 amino acids: CASSPRSGTSGPPYNEQFF. In DNA, the CDR3 is TGTGCCAGCAGCCCACGATCCGGGACTAGCGGGCCTCCCTACAATGAGCAGTTCTTC.

This clonotype was detected ten times or more. V usage is TRBV20-1 and J usage is TRBJ2-1; the D gene is possibly TRBD2 (5 bases). Germline loops: CDR1 DFQATT, CDR2 SNEGSKA (reference sequence). The CDR3 covers 15 residues. Trimming cost V 5 bases and J 0 bases, with 14 bases left between them. In DNA form, the CDR3 reads TGCAGTGCTCTCCCCGGGGTGAGCTCCTACAATGAGCAGTTCTTC. Encoded protein: CSALPGVSSYNEQFF.

At least ten counts were recorded for this clonotype. The chain links TRBV7-2 to TRBJ2-5; D remains ambiguous. This CDR3 contains 15 residues. CDR1 and CDR2 from the germline V gene are SGHTA and FQGNSA. Trimming cost V 2 bases and J 4 bases, with 14 bases left between them. The CDR3 sequence is CASSLHPGWGETQYF. The DNA of the CDR3 is TGTGCCAGCAGCTTACATCCTGGATGGGGAGAGACCCAGTACTTC.

In its sample, this clonotype was seen many times. The chain combines TRBV20-1 with TRBJ1-1; the D is unclear. V dropped 0 bases and J dropped 0 bases, with 14 bases sitting between them. This CDR3 region has 16 residues. From germline, CDR1 is DFQATT and CDR2 SNEGSKA (reference sequence). CDR3 DNA: TGCAGTGCTAGAGATTTGATTCGGCAGATGAACACTGAAGCTTTCTTT. This codes for CSARDLIRQMNTEAFF.

This clonotype was detected many times. J is TRBJ2-7 and V is TRBV12-3 or TRBV12-4, with 8 bases fitting TRBD2. The CDR3 runs 17 residues. Germline trimming cut 6 bases from V and 9 bases from J; bases unmatched to any gene: 22. The CDR3 DNA sequence: TGTGCCAGCAGCTATTCAGTGAGCGGGAGTTGGTTTTCCGGGCAGTACTTC. Translated: CASSYSVSGSWFSGQYF.

This clonotype was seen many times. The junction differs from germline at one of its ends, possibly a read error. The V gene is TRBV25-1, the J gene TRBJ1-4; 8 bases line up with TRBD1. The CDR3 totals 15 residues. In germline, CDR1 is MGHDK, CDR2 SYGVNS. CDR3 nucleotide sequence: TGTGCCAGCAGTAAACGGACAGGGACTAACGAAAAACTGTTTTTT. It is translated as CASSKRTGTNEKLFF.

This clonotype came up many times. The chain joins TRBV27 to TRBJ1-1, with D uncertain. V lost 8 bases to trimming and J lost 11 bases, with 12 bases between them. CDR3 length: 10 amino acids. CDR1 and CDR2 (germline): MNHEY, SMNVEV (reference sequence). The CDR3 coding sequence is TGTGCCAGCGGTAGCATCAGGGCTTTCTTT. Translating it yields CASGSIRAFF.

In this sample, this clonotype turned up once. Being one base from a much bigger clone, this may be a read error. This chain links TRBV5-1 with TRBJ1-1; 12 nucleotides align to TRBD1. V lost 5 bases to trimming and J lost 1 base; unmatched junction nucleotides: 12. Germline V gene lookup returns CDR1 SGHRS and CDR2 YFSETQ. The CDR3 length is 18 residues. DNA for the CDR3: TGCGCCAGCAGGCCTCTTACGGGACAGGGGGCAGGGAACACTGAAGCTTTCTTT. It is translated as CASRPLTGQGAGNTEAFF. The variable domain in full, with the rest retrieved from reference TRBV5-1 and TRBJ1-1, is KAGVTQTPRYLIKTRGQQVTLSCSPISGHRSVSWYQQTPGQGLQFLFEYFSETQRNKGNFPGRFSGRQFSNSRSEMNVSTLELGDSALYLCASRPLTGQGAGNTEAFFGQGTRLTVV.

In this sample, this clonotype turned up many times. J is TRBJ1-2 and V is TRBV10-3; D uncertain. This CDR3 is 13 amino acids long. Germline CDR1 is ENHRY and CDR2 is SYGVKD. V lost 0 bases and J 5 bases, leaving 7 bases between the germline ends. The CDR3 nucleotides read TGTGCCATCAGTGAGTCCTTCGGGTATGGCTACACCTTC. Its protein is CAISESFGYGYTF.

This clonotype has at least ten counts. The genes are TRBV5-5 and TRBJ2-7, with 11 bases fitting TRBD2. Germline V gives CDR1 SGHKS, CDR2 YYEKEE (reference sequence). J gave up 0 bases and V 5 bases, and 4 bases lay outside the gene matches. The CDR3 spans 15 residues. The CDR3 sequence is CASREGLAVSYEQYF. CDR3 in DNA: TGTGCCAGCAGGGAGGGACTAGCGGTCTCCTACGAGCAGTACTTC.